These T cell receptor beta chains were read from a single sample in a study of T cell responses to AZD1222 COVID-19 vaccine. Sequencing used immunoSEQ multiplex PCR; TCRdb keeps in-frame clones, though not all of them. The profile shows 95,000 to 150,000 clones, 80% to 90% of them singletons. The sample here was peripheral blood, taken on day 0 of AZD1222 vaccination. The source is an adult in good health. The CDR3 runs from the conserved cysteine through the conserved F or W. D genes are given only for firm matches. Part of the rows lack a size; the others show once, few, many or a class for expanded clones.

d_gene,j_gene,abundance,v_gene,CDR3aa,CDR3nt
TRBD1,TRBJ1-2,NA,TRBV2,CASTPLPGQGNYGYTF,TGTGCCAGCACTCCACTCCCGGGACAGGGCAACTATGGCTACACCTTC
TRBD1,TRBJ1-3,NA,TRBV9,CASSSGRGVLVGNTIYF,TGTGCCAGCAGTTCTGGCAGGGGGGTTTTAGTTGGAAACACCATATATTTT
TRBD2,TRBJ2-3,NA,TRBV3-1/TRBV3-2,CASSQFSQRGAPPDTQYF,TGTGCCAGCAGCCAATTTAGTCAGCGGGGGGCTCCTCCAGATACGCAGTATTTT
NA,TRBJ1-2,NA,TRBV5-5,CASSSDFKSFYGYTF,TGTGCCAGCAGCTCCGACTTCAAGAGTTTCTATGGCTACACCTTC
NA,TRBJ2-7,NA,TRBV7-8,CASSWALQSGEQYF,TGTGCCAGCAGCTGGGCACTACAGAGCGGCGAGCAGTACTTC
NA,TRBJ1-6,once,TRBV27,CASSLYDSPLHF,TGTGCCAGCAGTTTATACGATTCACCCCTCCACTTT
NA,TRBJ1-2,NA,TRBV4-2,CASSQPTERAHYGYTF,TGTGCCAGCAGCCAGCCCACCGAGAGGGCACACTATGGCTACACCTTC
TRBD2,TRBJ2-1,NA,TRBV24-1,CATKAAGEPYNEQFF,TGTGCCACCAAAGCGGCGGGAGAGCCTTACAATGAGCAGTTCTTC
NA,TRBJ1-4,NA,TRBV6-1,CASSEALTATNEKLFF,TGTGCCAGCAGTGAAGCGCTGACCGCAACTAATGAAAAACTGTTTTTT
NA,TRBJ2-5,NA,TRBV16,CASSQFIGAGSETQYF,TGTGCCAGCAGCCAATTCATCGGGGCAGGGAGTGAGACCCAGTACTTC
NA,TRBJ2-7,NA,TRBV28,CASSSVQRDYEQYF,TGTGCCAGCAGTTCTGTGCAGAGGGACTACGAGCAGTACTTC
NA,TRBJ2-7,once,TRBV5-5,CASSFRGGSYEQYF,TGTGCCAGCAGCTTCAGGGGAGGGTCCTACGAGCAGTACTTC
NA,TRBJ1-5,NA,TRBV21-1,CASSKVGRSSNRGRQPQHF,TGTGCCAGCAGCAAAGTCGGGCGAAGCTCGAACAGGGGGCGTCAGCCCCAGCATTTT
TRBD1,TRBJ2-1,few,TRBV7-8,CASSFFGTGGSNEQFF,TGTGCCAGCAGCTTTTTTGGAACAGGGGGTTCGAATGAGCAGTTCTTC
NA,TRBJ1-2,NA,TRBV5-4,CASSLAGGPSYGYTF,TGTGCCAGCAGCTTGGCGGGGGGCCCCTCTTATGGCTACACCTTC
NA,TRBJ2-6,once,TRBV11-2,CASSPTWVGANVLTF,TGTGCCAGCAGCCCGACTTGGGTTGGGGCCAACGTCCTGACTTTC
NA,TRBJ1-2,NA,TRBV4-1,CASSQEMTGLAGYTF,TGCGCCAGCAGCCAAGAAATGACGGGGCTCGCGGGCTACACCTTC
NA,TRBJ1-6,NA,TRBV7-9,CASSLTGRGNSPLHF,TGTGCCAGCAGCTTAACCGGACGGGGCAATTCACCCCTCCACTTT
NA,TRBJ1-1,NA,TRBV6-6,CASSYSPGRENTEAFF,TGTGCCAGCAGTTACTCCCCTGGGAGGGAGAACACTGAAGCTTTCTTT
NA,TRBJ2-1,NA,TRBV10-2,CASSESRVLGTRNFNEQFF,TGCGCCAGCAGTGAGTCAAGGGTCTTAGGGACCAGAAATTTCAATGAGCAGTTCTTC
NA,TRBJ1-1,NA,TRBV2,CARSFRGGPEAFF,TGTGCCAGATCGTTCAGGGGAGGTCCTGAAGCTTTCTTT
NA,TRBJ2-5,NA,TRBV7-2,CASSLAWETQYF,TGTGCCAGCAGCTTGGCTTGGGAGACCCAGTACTTC
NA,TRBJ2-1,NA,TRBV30,CAGWGFPYNEQFF,TGTGCCGGTTGGGGGTTCCCCTACAATGAGCAGTTCTTC
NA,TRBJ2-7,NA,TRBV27,CASSSPLEREQYF,TGTGCCAGCAGCTCTCCCCTAGAAAGGGAGCAGTACTTC
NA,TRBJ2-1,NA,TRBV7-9,CASSLSAGGRSYNEQFF,TGTGCCAGCAGCTTATCGGCTGGCGGGCGCTCCTACAATGAGCAGTTCTTC
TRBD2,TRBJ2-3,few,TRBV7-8,CASSLLAGEGDTQYF,TGTGCCAGCAGCTTACTAGCGGGGGAGGGGGATACGCAGTATTTT
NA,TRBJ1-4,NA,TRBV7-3,CASSLINQSNEKLFF,TGTGCCAGCAGCTTAATTAACCAGAGCAATGAAAAACTGTTTTTT
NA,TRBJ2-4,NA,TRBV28,CASSSRFRGTWENIQYF,TGTGCCAGCAGTTCCCGCTTCCGGGGCACCTGGGAGAACATTCAGTACTTC
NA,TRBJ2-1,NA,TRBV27,CASSFRDTLPNNEQFF,TGTGCCAGCAGTTTCCGGGACACCCTTCCCAACAATGAGCAGTTCTTC
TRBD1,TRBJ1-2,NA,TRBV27,CASSLKGGIILGYTF,TGTGCCAGCAGTTTAAAAGGGGGCATTATATTGGGCTACACCTTC
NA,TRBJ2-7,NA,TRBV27,CASSWFGEQYF,TGTGCCAGCAGTTGGTTTGGCGAGCAGTACTTC
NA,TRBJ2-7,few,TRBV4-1,CASSHWDTSYEQYF,TGCGCCAGCAGCCACTGGGACACCAGCTACGAGCAGTACTTC
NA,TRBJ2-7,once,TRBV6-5,CASSYGQGGYEQYF,TGTGCCAGCAGTTACGGGCAGGGGGGGTACGAGCAGTACTTC